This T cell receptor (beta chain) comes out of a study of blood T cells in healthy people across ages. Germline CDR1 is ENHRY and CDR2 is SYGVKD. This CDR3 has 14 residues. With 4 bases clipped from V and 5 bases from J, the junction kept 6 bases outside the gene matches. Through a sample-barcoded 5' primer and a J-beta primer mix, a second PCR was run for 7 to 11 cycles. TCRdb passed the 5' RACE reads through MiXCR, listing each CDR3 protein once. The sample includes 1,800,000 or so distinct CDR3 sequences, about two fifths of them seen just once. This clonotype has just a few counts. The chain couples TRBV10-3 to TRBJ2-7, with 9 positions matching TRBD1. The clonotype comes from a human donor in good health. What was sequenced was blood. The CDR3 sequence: CAISGGGDRDEQYF. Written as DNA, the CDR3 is TGTGCCATCAGTGGAGGAGGGGACAGGGACGAGCAGTACTTC.